The 26 T cell receptor beta chains below were found in one sample sequenced in a study of T cells after somatic rescue of genetic block. The repertoire was sequenced with immunoSEQ multiplex PCR; TCRdb's copy has only in-frame clones and lacks some. The sample holds approximately 14,000 clones; about 70% are singletons and the top ten take around 26%. The sample comprised peripheral blood mononuclear cells (PBMCs). The receptors shown here come from a man aged 18 to 30.

There are a few counts of this clone. The chain carries TRBV6-1 and TRBJ2-7; D may be TRBD1 (6 bases). Germline V gene lookup returns CDR1 MNHNS and CDR2 SASEGT. This CDR3 is 17 amino acids long. V shed 2 bases and J shed 1 base, with 18 bases lying between them. For the CDR3, the DNA is TGTGCCAGCAGTGAAACCCGGCAGGGGCCTATTTCCTACGAGCAGTACTTC. Encoded protein: CASSETRQGPISYEQYF.

V is TRBV4-2 and J is TRBJ2-1, with 9 bases that match TRBD2. CDR3 length equals 15 residues. After removal of 6 bases from V and 0 bases from J, the junction contained 3 bases not matched to a gene. Germline loops: CDR1 LGHNA, CDR2 YNFKEQ. The CDR3 spells CASRPSGNSYNEQFF. CDR3 nucleotides: TGTGCCAGCAGGCCTAGCGGGAACTCCTACAATGAGCAGTTCTTC.

The chain joins TRBV18 to TRBJ2-7; TRBD2 matches 9 bases. This CDR3 spans 15 amino acids. V was pared by 3 bases and J by 4 bases, with 7 bases of the junction left unmatched. Germline-derived CDR1 and CDR2 are KGHSH and LQKENI. The CDR3 loop is CASSPGLARSYEQYF. The CDR3 DNA is TGTGCCAGCTCACCCGGACTAGCGAGATCATACGAGCAGTACTTC.

This clone was observed a single time. The V call is TRBV11-2, the J call TRBJ1-4, with D uncertain. The CDR3 runs 13 residues. Germline CDR1 is SGHAT and CDR2 is FQNNGV. Trimming stripped 3 bases from V and 4 bases from J, with 6 bases between. The CDR3 loop reads CASSFTFNEKLFF. The CDR3 DNA sequence: TGTGCCAGCAGCTTTACCTTTAATGAAAAACTGTTTTTT.

The rearrangement uses TRBV5-1 and TRBJ2-6; the D is unclear. CDR1 and CDR2 (germline): SGHRS, YFSETQ. The CDR3 runs to 17 residues. V was shortened by 4 bases and J by 0 bases, with 14 bases between the two germline ends. Here the CDR3 reads CASSPPSVSSGANVLTF. DNA of the CDR3: TGCGCCAGCAGCCCGCCTTCAGTGAGCTCTGGGGCCAACGTCCTGACTTTC.

The rearrangement joins TRBV29-1 to TRBJ2-7; 8 bases line up with TRBD1. This CDR3 spans 14 amino acids. With 4 bases clipped from V and 2 bases from J, the junction kept 7 bases outside the gene matches. Looked up from germline, CDR1 is SQVTM and CDR2 is ANQGSEA. CDR3 region: CSVGYRGSPYEQYF. The CDR3 bases are TGCAGCGTTGGCTACAGGGGGAGCCCCTACGAGCAGTACTTC.

The V gene is TRBV9, the J gene TRBJ2-2; 8 nucleotides align to TRBD2. CDR1 and CDR2 from the germline V gene are SGDLS and YYNGEE. This CDR3 spans 14 amino acids. V was pared by 7 bases and J by 2 bases, with 4 bases of the junction left unmatched. The CDR3 region has the DNA TGTGCCAGCGGGCGGGGGGCAAACACCGGGGAGCTGTTTTTT. As protein: CASGRGANTGELFF.

This clone was found a few times. The rearrangement links TRBV2 to TRBJ2-5; 8 bases align to TRBD1. The CDR3 runs 14 residues. V trimming: 4 bases; J trimming: 5 bases; junction bases outside the gene matches: 6. Germline-derived CDR1 and CDR2 are SNHLY and FYNNEI. This chain's CDR3 is CASSAGRGLETQYF. CDR3 coding DNA: TGTGCCAGCAGTGCGGGCAGGGGGCTTGAGACCCAGTACTTC.

The chain links TRBV9 to TRBJ1-2; 8 nucleotides agree with TRBD1. The CDR3 sequence is 20 residues long. Germline V gives CDR1 SGDLS, CDR2 YYNGEE. Trimming removed 3 bases from V and 0 bases from J; junction bases left unmatched: 19. The CDR3 bases are TGTGCCAGCAGCGCCTATAATGGGGTACACCGGGACAGGACTAACTATGGCTACACCTTC. Translation gives CASSAYNGVHRDRTNYGYTF.

This chain connects TRBV19 to TRBJ2-7, with 8 bases identical to TRBD1. Germline CDR1 and CDR2: LNHDA and SQIVND (reference sequence). This CDR3 is built from 15 residues. V gave up 3 bases and J gave up 0 bases; unmatched junction bases: 4. CDR3 DNA: TGTGCCAGTAGTATTACAGGGGGTTTCTCCTACGAGCAGTACTTC. This encodes CASSITGGFSYEQYF.

This clone has more than one count but fewer than ten. The chain links TRBV11-2 to TRBJ2-7, with 8 bases that match TRBD2. Per germline, CDR1 SGHAT and CDR2 FQNNGV. Trimming removed 1 base from V and 3 bases from J; junction bases left unmatched: 5. CDR3 length equals 15 residues. The CDR3 DNA is TGTGCCAGCAGCTTAGTAGTGGGGACTAGCTACGAGCAGTACTTC. This codes for CASSLVVGTSYEQYF.

This clone was recorded once. The V gene is TRBV5-1, the J gene TRBJ1-2; a possible D gene is TRBD1 (6 bases). V dropped 3 bases and J dropped 0 bases, with 12 bases sitting between them. This CDR3 has 15 residues. Germline V CDR1 and CDR2: SGHRS, YFSETQ. CDR3 loop: CASSSQGLSNYGYTF. The CDR3 nucleotides are TGCGCCAGCAGCTCACAGGGCCTCTCTAACTATGGCTACACCTTC.

V usage is TRBV6-1 and J usage is TRBJ1-6; D is ambiguous. CDR1 is MNHNS, CDR2 SASEGT, per germline. The CDR3 extends over 14 amino acids. The CDR3 loop reads CAGGNTRASSPLHF. Written as DNA, the CDR3 is TGTGCGGGAGGTAATACCCGGGCCTCTTCACCCCTCCACTTT.

The V gene is TRBV6-5, the J gene TRBJ1-5; 7 bases match TRBD1. The ends lost 2 bases at V and 6 bases at J; junction bases unmatched: 4. The germline CDR1 and CDR2 sequences are MNHEY and SVGAGI. The CDR3 has 14 amino acids. This CDR3 is CASSYTGVGQPQHF. The CDR3 region has the DNA TGTGCCAGCAGTTACACAGGGGTGGGTCAGCCCCAGCATTTT.

This clone occurred a few times. This sequence joins TRBV11-3 and TRBJ1-5, with D possibly TRBD1 on 6 matching bases. This CDR3 is built from 15 residues. Germline V gene lookup returns CDR1 SGHNT and CDR2 YENEEA. Trimming pared 1 base from V and 11 bases from J, leaving 18 bases between. The CDR3 sequence: CASSLGDGTPLSQHF. DNA for the CDR3: TGTGCCAGCAGCTTAGGGGACGGGACACCTCTTTCCCAGCATTTT. The variable domain in full, with the rest retrieved from reference TRBV11-3 and TRBJ1-5, is EAGVVQSPRYKIIEKKQPVAFWCNPISGHNTLYWYLQNLGQGPELLIRYENEEAVDDSQLPKDRFSAERLKGVDSTLKIQPAELGDSAVYLCASSLGDGTPLSQHFGDGTRLSIL.

The J gene is TRBJ2-2, the V gene TRBV7-3; D is unclear. V was pared by 3 bases and J by 8 bases, with 4 bases between. The CDR3 is 11 residues long. The germline V gene has CDR1 SGHTA and CDR2 FQGTGA. Written as DNA, the CDR3 is TGTGCCAGCAGCTTGGCTGGGGAGCTGTTTTTT. This translates into CASSLAGELFF.

The gene calls are TRBV6-5 and TRBJ1-1, with D uncertain. In germline, CDR1 is MNHEY, CDR2 SVGAGI. V was shortened by 7 bases and J by 1 base, with 16 bases between the two germline ends. The CDR3 runs 15 residues. CDR3 amino acids: CASTSSLGRNTEAFF. Here the CDR3 DNA reads TGTGCCAGCACCTCAAGCTTGGGCCGGAACACTGAAGCTTTCTTT.

This clone was seen more than once but under ten times. The genes are TRBV5-4 and TRBJ2-1; 15 bases fit TRBD2. CDR3 length equals 16 residues. Germline V lookup: CDR1 SGHNT, CDR2 YYREEE (reference sequence). Trimming took 1 base from V and 9 from J; bases not matched to a gene: 5. DNA of the CDR3: TGTGCCAGCAGCTTGAGGACTAGCGGGAGGGCCCTTGAGCAGTTCTTC. This codes for CASSLRTSGRALEQFF.

DNA of the CDR3: TGTGCCAGCAGTGCAGACAGGGCGGGCAATCAGCCCCAGCATTTT. Translated, it gives CASSADRAGNQPQHF. The chain couples TRBV27 to TRBJ1-5; TRBD1 matches at 7 bases. Germline V lookup: CDR1 MNHEY, CDR2 SMNVEV (reference sequence). CDR3 length: 15 residues. The ends lost 5 bases at V and 2 bases at J; junction bases unmatched: 6.

This sequence joins TRBV29-1 and TRBJ2-7; the match to TRBD1 covers 10 bases. The CDR3 runs to 15 residues. Losses at the gene ends were 7 bases for V and 3 bases for J; bases not matched to a gene: 12. The germline CDR1 and CDR2 sequences are SQVTM and ANQGSEA. CDR3 nucleotides: TGCAGCGCTAAGTCCGGGACAGGGGCTTTCTACGAGCAGTACTTC. It specifies CSAKSGTGAFYEQYF.

The chain joins TRBV5-1 to TRBJ2-3; a possible D gene is TRBD2 (6 bases). The CDR3 has 17 amino acids. Germline CDR1 SGHRS, CDR2 YFSETQ. Trimming took off 7 bases at V and 2 bases at J, with 23 bases between the two ends. CDR3 loop: CASRLVFLSGLTDTQYF. In DNA form, the CDR3 reads TGCGCCAGCCGACTGGTGTTTTTATCGGGACTCACAGATACGCAGTATTTT.

V is TRBV5-6 and J is TRBJ2-3; D is unclear. The CDR3 covers 15 residues. The V end was cut by 4 bases, the J end by 6 bases, with 18 bases between. Germline-derived CDR1 and CDR2 are SGHDT and YYEEEE. The CDR3 loop is CASSLGYPIGDTQYF. The CDR3 DNA reads TGTGCCAGCAGCCTTGGATACCCGATTGGGGATACGCAGTATTTT.

Turning to this clone: At the DNA level, this CDR3 is encoded by other sequences in the same sample as well. The chain has TRBV5-1 and TRBJ1-1; no reliable D call. The CDR3 is 12 residues long. V lost 2 bases and J 4 bases, leaving 6 bases between the germline ends. Germline V gene lookup returns CDR1 SGHRS and CDR2 YFSETQ. The CDR3 protein is CASSLSGTEAFF. The CDR3 DNA reads as TGCGCCAGCAGCTTAAGCGGCACTGAAGCTTTCTTT.

The gene calls are TRBV18 and TRBJ2-7; 9 nucleotides align to TRBD2. The trim removed 3 bases at V and 7 bases at J, leaving 4 bases unmatched. The germline V gene has CDR1 KGHSH and CDR2 LQKENI. This CDR3 is 13 amino acids long. CDR3 coding DNA: TGTGCCAGCTCACCGGCGGGAGGGGGTGAGCAGTACTTC. Translated, it gives CASSPAGGGEQYF.

This clone has a handful of counts. This chain uses TRBV7-6 with TRBJ1-2, with 9 bases identical to TRBD1. Germline V gene lookup returns CDR1 SGHVS and CDR2 FNYEAQ. Trimming removed 3 bases from V and 8 bases from J; junction bases left unmatched: 7. CDR3 length: 14 residues. In DNA, the CDR3 is TGTGCCAGCAGCTTTACGGGACAGGGTGCGGGCTACACCTTC. This encodes CASSFTGQGAGYTF.

V is TRBV2 and J is TRBJ1-5; 11 positions agree with TRBD1. Germline V CDR1 and CDR2: SNHLY, FYNNEI. CDR3 length: 18 residues. Unmatched junction bases numbered 9, after V lost 5 bases and J lost 0 bases. The CDR3 spells CASSYQRTGGYSNQPQHF. CDR3 bases: TGTGCCAGCAGTTACCAGAGGACAGGGGGCTATAGCAATCAGCCCCAGCATTTT.